Sequencing of this T cell receptor (beta chain) was carried out in a study of blood T cell repertoires in COVID-19. Study information: Samples taken during acute and convalescent COVID-19 were collected in the United States, Italy and Spain. PBMCs, B-cell-depleted T cells, or T cells provided the cDNA or gDNA that made up the material.

Original data processing: Cell counts per sample came from amplifying reference gene primers. The table came from immunoSEQ multiplex PCR; TCRdb's copy has only in-frame clones and leaves some out. The DNA was the basis for D and trimming; V, J and clone size are from that table. This sample carries about 68,000 clones, about nine tenths of them seen once, and the ten largest clones take about 8%. The sequence was collected from a man younger than 40 with acute or convalescent COVID-19. The sequenced sample consisted of peripheral blood.

CDR3 loop: CASSQQVGEQFF. CDR3 DNA: TGTGCCAGCAGCCAACAGGTCGGTGAGCAGTTCTTC. The chain joins TRBV7-2 to TRBJ2-1, with D possibly TRBD1 on 5 matching bases. CDR1 SGHTA and CDR2 FQGNSA come from the germline V gene. The V gene lost 5 bases and the J gene lost 9 bases, with 11 bases spanning the gap. The CDR3 is 12 residues long.